What follows are 18 T cell receptor beta chains derived from one specimen sequenced in a study of human T cells and chemical hapten exposure. The time point was: pre-sensitization, week 0. Treatment noted: therapeutic diphenylcyclopropenone sensitization with weekly scalp DPC. Total RNA was isolated from whole blood that had not been fractionated. MiXCR, applied by TCRdb to the RACE reads, yields one record per CDR3 protein. The table has about 52,000 distinct CDR3 sequences, 9.6% seen once. The sequencing used whole blood, collected in connection with sensitization to the hapten diphenylcyclopropenone (DPC). The receptors shown here come from a woman under 40 with alopecia areata. Some clones in this sample may be carry-over from other donors' samples.

The genes are TRBV11-2 and TRBJ1-4; D call uncertain. There are 15 residues in the CDR3. With 5 bases removed from V and 3 bases from J, the gap between germline ends came to 13 bases. From germline, CDR1 is SGHAT and CDR2 FQNNGV. The CDR3 loop reads CASSPRGLSNEKLFF. DNA of the CDR3: TGTGCCAGCAGCCCCCGTGGGCTATCTAATGAAAAACTGTTTTTT.

The chain carries TRBV20-1 and TRBJ2-3; D possibly corresponds to TRBD1 (5 bases). The length of the CDR3 is 15 residues. Germline CDR1 DFQATT, CDR2 SNEGSKA (reference sequence). V gave up 1 base and J gave up 4 bases, with 15 bases separating them. The CDR3 DNA follows: TGCAGTGCTAGAGTGCAGGGTATAGGCCCAGATACGCAGTATTTT. Its protein product is CSARVQGIGPDTQYF.

This clonotype was picked up a small number of times. The chain is built from TRBV6-5 and TRBJ2-7; D uncertain. V lost 5 bases and J 1 base, leaving 9 bases between the germline ends. Germline-derived CDR1 and CDR2 are MNHEY and SVGAGI. CDR3 length: 13 amino acids. The CDR3 DNA sequence: TGTGCCAGCAGTACTGTAGGGTCCTACGAGCAGTACTTC. It is translated as CASSTVGSYEQYF.

This clonotype was seen ten or more times. V usage is TRBV12-3 or TRBV12-4 and J usage is TRBJ2-7, with TRBD1 as a possible D gene (5 bases). There are 13 residues in the CDR3. V lost 4 bases to trimming and J lost 4 bases, with 11 bases between them. The DNA for the CDR3 is TGTGCCAGCAGTTCCGACAGAAGTTACGAGCAGTACTTC. Translation gives CASSSDRSYEQYF.

The table lists this clonotype with a few counts. V usage is TRBV28 and J usage is TRBJ2-3; 12 bases match TRBD2. Germline values: CDR1 MDHEN, CDR2 SYDVKM. The CDR3 spans 17 residues. Losses at the gene ends were 6 bases for V and 6 bases for J; bases not matched to a gene: 13. CDR3 DNA sequence: TGTGCCAGCAGACCAATACGGCTAGCGGGGGGGGGGGATACGCAGTATTTT. This encodes CASRPIRLAGGGDTQYF.

The chain combines TRBV12-3 or TRBV12-4 with TRBJ2-3, with D maybe TRBD1 (5 bases). CDR3 length: 14 residues. V lost 6 bases, J lost 4 bases, and 14 bases lay in between. The CDR3 DNA reads as TGTGCCAGCAGGCCAGGGTTGGGCGCAGATACGCAGTATTTT. Its protein product is CASRPGLGADTQYF.

This clonotype was recorded many times. The chain couples TRBV2 to TRBJ1-5; no firm D call. CDR1 is SNHLY, CDR2 FYNNEI, per germline. The CDR3 length is 12 residues. The ends were cut back, 5 bases at V and 4 bases at J, with 6 bases in the middle. CDR3 coding DNA: TGTGCCAGCAGTCGGGATAATCAGCCCCAGCATTTT. As protein: CASSRDNQPQHF.

This clonotype occurred a few times. The chain couples TRBV2 to TRBJ1-4, with D possibly matching TRBD1 (6 bases). CDR3 size: 16 residues. The V gene's germline CDR1 is SNHLY and CDR2 FYNNEI. The V gene lost 3 bases and the J gene lost 0 bases, with 11 bases spanning the gap. CDR3 loop: CASSDRQAATNEKLFF. CDR3 nucleotides: TGTGCCAGCAGTGACAGACAGGCTGCAACTAATGAAAAACTGTTTTTT.

This clonotype was observed a handful of times. This chain joins TRBV11-2 and TRBJ2-7; the D is unclear. The CDR3 is 15 residues long. V was pared by 5 bases and J by 6 bases, with 20 bases between. Germline assignment: CDR1 SGHAT and CDR2 FQNNGV. The chain's CDR3 is CASSAFLSGLVEQYF. The DNA of the CDR3 is TGTGCCAGCAGCGCATTCCTGTCGGGTCTAGTCGAGCAGTACTTC.

This clonotype was detected ten times or more. J is TRBJ2-3 and V is TRBV28, with D possibly TRBD1 on 5 matching bases. Germline V CDR1 and CDR2: MDHEN, SYDVKM. V was pared by 5 bases and J by 2 bases, with 17 bases between. The CDR3 runs 16 residues. The CDR3 is CASSPPTVSYTDTQYF. DNA of the CDR3: TGTGCCAGCAGTCCGCCGACAGTCAGTTACACAGATACGCAGTATTTT.

J is TRBJ2-5 and V is TRBV7-9; possibly TRBD2 for D (6 bases). The CDR3 covers 14 residues. V was pared by 8 bases and J by 5 bases, with 18 bases between. Germline assignment: CDR1 SEHNR and CDR2 FQNEAQ (reference sequence). This CDR3 is CASAFAGTTETQYF. In DNA, the CDR3 is TGTGCCAGCGCCTTTGCGGGGACCACCGAGACCCAGTACTTC. The whole variable domain, remainder taken from reference TRBV7-9 and TRBJ2-5, is DTGVSQNPRHKITKRGQNVTFRCDPISEHNRLYWYRQTLGQGPEFLTYFQNEAQLEKSRLLSDRFSAERPKGSFSTLEIQRTEQGDSAMYLCASAFAGTTETQYFGPGTRLLVL.

This clonotype appeared a few times. A junction end diverges from the germline sequence, so it may reflect a read error. The rearrangement links TRBV12-3 or TRBV12-4 to TRBJ1-2; 9 bases align to TRBD1. The CDR3 is 14 residues long. CDR3 amino acids: CASSLQGARYGDTF. CDR3 coding DNA: TGTGCCAGCAGCCTACAGGGGGCCCGCTATGGCGACACCTTC.

In this sample, this clonotype turned up a few times. CDR3 region: CASSSGGTDTQYF. The CDR3 DNA reads TGTGCCAGCTCTAGCGGGGGCACAGATACGCAGTATTTT. This chain connects TRBV2 to TRBJ2-3; TRBD2 aligns across 9 bases. Germline CDR1 is SNHLY and CDR2 is FYNNEI. After removal of 8 bases from V and 1 base from J, the junction contained 1 base not matched to a gene. The length of the CDR3 is 13 residues.

This chain joins TRBV12-3 or TRBV12-4 and TRBJ2-6, with TRBD1 matching over 10 bases. V lost 6 bases to trimming and J lost 7 bases; unmatched junction nucleotides: 9. CDR3 length: 16 amino acids. CDR3 bases: TGTGCCAGCAGCCTGACAGGGGGCGCGTCCGCCAACGTCCTGACTTTC. Translation gives CASSLTGGASANVLTF.

This clonotype came up a few times. This chain joins TRBV2 and TRBJ1-5, with D possibly matching TRBD1 (5 bases). CDR3 size: 14 residues. CDR1 is SNHLY and CDR2 is FYNNEI in the germline V gene. Trimming took 3 bases from V and 4 from J, leaving 10 bases between them. CDR3 residues: CASSDRVRNQPQHF. In nucleotides, the CDR3 is TGTGCCAGCAGTGACAGGGTCAGGAATCAGCCCCAGCATTTT.

Concerning this clonotype: This may arise from a read error, as a much more abundant clone is one base away. V usage is TRBV4-2 and J usage is TRBJ2-3, with 15 bases aligning to TRBD2. The CDR3 sequence is 20 residues long. Germline loops: CDR1 LGHNA, CDR2 YNFKEQ. CDR3 protein: CASSHEGLAGGKGGTDTQCF. CDR3 coding DNA: TGTGCCAGCAGCCACGAGGGACTAGCGGGGGGTAAAGGGGGCACAGATACGCAGTGTTTT.

This clonotype has at least ten counts. The chain recombines TRBV29-1 with TRBJ2-1; the D gene is possibly TRBD1 (5 bases). CDR1 is SQVTM, CDR2 ANQGSEA, per germline. CDR3 length equals 14 residues. Trimming stripped 5 bases from V and 5 bases from J, with 16 bases between. Here the CDR3 reads CSVNTQTANNEQFF. The CDR3 DNA is TGCAGCGTTAACACCCAGACAGCTAACAATGAGCAGTTCTTC.

This clonotype was counted a few times. The V gene is TRBV29-1, the J gene TRBJ2-7; TRBD1 might be the D (5 bases). Germline values: CDR1 SQVTM, CDR2 ANQGSEA. The CDR3 runs to 13 residues. V was trimmed by 5 bases and J by 2 bases, leaving 13 bases between them. The CDR3 nucleotides read TGCAGCGTTAGCACCCAGGGCACCTACGAGCAGTACTTC. Its protein is CSVSTQGTYEQYF.